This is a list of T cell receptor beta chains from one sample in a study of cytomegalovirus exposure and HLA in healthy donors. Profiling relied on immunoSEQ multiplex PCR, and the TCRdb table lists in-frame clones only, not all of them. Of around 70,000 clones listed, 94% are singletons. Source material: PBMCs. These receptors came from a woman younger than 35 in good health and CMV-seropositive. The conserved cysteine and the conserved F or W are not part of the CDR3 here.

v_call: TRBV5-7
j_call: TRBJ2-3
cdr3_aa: ASSFIAGKTTSTDTQY

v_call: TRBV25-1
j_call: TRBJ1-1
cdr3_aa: ASSFHGTANTEAF

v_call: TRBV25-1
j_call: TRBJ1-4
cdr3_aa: ASRGTGDNEKLF

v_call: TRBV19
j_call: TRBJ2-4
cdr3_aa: ASSIVGAHKNIQY

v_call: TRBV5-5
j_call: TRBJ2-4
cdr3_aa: ASSTRDRGFSLAKNIQY

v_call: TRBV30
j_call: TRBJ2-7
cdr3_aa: AWRLAGYEQY

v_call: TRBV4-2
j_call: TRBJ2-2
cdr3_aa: ATSPGTSGGTAGELF

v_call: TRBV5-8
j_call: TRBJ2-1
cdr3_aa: ASSLGRGPYNEQF

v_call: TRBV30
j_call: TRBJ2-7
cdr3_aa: AWSVWTGRDEQY

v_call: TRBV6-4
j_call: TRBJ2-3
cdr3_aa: ASSEGTGSPDTQY

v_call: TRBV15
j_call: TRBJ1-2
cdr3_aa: ATSRSGTDGYT

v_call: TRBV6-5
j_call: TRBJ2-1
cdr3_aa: ASSYSYRLSNEQF

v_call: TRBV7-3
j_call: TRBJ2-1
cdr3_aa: ASSLVGSSYNEQF

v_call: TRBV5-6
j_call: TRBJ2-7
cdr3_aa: ASSPGQYEQY

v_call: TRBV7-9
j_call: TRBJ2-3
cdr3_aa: ASSLAQDTQY

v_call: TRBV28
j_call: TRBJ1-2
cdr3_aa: ASSFPRYNYGYT

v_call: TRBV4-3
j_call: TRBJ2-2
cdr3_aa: ASSQEAARQGWPGELF

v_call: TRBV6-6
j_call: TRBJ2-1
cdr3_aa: ASRTPGGSYNEQF